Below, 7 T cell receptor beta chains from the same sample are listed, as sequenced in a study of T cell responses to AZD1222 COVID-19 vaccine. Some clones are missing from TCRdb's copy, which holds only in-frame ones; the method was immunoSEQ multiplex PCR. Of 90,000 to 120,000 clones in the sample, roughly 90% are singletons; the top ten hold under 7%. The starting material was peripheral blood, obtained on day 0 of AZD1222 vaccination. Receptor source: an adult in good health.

The CDR3 loop reads CASSPRTGPRSSSPLHF. The CDR3 coding sequence is TGTGCCAGCAGCCCCCGAACCGGGCCACGAAGTAGTTCACCCCTCCACTTT. V usage is TRBV7-2 and J usage is TRBJ1-6; D remains unclear. Deletions cut 5 bases from V and 9 bases from J, with 23 bases between. The CDR3 extends over 17 amino acids. Germline V gene sequence: CDR1 SGHTA, CDR2 FQGNSA.

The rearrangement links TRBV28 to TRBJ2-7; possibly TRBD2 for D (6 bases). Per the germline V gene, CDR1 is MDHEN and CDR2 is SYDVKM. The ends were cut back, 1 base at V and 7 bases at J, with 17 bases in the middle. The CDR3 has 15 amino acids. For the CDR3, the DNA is TGTGCCAGCAGTTTATCCTCCCGGTGGGGGGTTGAGCAGTACTTC. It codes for CASSLSSRWGVEQYF.

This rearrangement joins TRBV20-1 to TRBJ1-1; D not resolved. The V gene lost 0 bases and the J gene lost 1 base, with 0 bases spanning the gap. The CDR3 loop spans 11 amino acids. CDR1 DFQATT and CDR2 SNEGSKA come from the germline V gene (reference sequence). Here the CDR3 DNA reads TGCAGTGCTAGAGAGAACACTGAAGCTTTCTTT. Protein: CSARENTEAFF.

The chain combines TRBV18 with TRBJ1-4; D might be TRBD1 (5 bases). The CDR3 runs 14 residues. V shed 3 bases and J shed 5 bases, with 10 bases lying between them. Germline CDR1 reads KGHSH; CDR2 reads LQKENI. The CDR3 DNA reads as TGTGCCAGCTCACCTCAGGGCCGGAATGAAAAACTGTTTTTT. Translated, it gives CASSPQGRNEKLFF.

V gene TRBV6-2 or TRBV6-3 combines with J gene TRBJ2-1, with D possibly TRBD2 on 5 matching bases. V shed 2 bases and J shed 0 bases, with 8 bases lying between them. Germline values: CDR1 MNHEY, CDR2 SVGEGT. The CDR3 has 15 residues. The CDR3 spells CASSYEAGSYNEQFF. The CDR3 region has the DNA TGTGCCAGCAGTTACGAGGCGGGCTCCTACAATGAGCAGTTCTTC.

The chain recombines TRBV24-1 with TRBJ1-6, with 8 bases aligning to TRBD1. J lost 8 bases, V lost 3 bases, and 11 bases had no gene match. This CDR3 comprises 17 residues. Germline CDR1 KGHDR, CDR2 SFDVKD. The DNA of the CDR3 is TGTGCCACCAGTGATGGAGGGCACAGGGGGACAGATTCACCCCTCCACTTT. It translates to CATSDGGHRGTDSPLHF.

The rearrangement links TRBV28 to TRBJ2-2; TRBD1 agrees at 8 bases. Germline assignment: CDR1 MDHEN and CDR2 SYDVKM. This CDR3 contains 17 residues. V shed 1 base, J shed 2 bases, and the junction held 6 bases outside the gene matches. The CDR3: CASSLLRQGPNTGELFF. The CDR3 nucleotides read TGTGCCAGCAGTTTATTGAGACAGGGGCCCAACACCGGGGAGCTGTTTTTT.